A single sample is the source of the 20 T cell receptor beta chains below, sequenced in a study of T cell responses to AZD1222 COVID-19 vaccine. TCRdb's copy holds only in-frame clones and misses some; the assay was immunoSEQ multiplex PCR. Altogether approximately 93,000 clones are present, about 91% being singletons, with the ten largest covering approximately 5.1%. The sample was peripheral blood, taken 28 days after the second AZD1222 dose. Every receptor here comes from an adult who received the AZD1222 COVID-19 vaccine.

The CDR3 spells CASSLPTGDYEQYF. In nucleotides, the CDR3 is TGCGCCAGCAGCTTGCCCACAGGGGACTACGAGCAGTACTTC. The V and J genes are TRBV5-1 and TRBJ2-7; 7 bases are a match to TRBD1. The germline V gene has CDR1 SGHRS and CDR2 YFSETQ. Trimming took 1 base from V and 3 from J; bases not matched to a gene: 4. This CDR3 is built from 14 residues.

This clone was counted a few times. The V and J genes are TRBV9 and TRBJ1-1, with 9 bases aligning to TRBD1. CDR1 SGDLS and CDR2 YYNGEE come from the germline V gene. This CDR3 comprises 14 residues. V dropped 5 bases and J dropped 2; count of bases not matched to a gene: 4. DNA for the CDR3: TGTGCCAGCAGGGGACAGGGATTTAACACTGAAGCTTTCTTT. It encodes CASRGQGFNTEAFF.

The chain's CDR3 is CASSQRHLFPRQGERGYTF. The CDR3, as DNA: TGCGCCAGCAGCCAGCGGCATCTGTTCCCCCGACAGGGGGAACGTGGCTACACCTTC. The chain is built from TRBV4-1 and TRBJ1-2; 9 bases are a match to TRBD1. CDR1 is MGHRA, CDR2 YSYEKL, per germline. The CDR3 extends over 19 amino acids. J lost 7 bases, V lost 3 bases, and 21 bases had no gene match.

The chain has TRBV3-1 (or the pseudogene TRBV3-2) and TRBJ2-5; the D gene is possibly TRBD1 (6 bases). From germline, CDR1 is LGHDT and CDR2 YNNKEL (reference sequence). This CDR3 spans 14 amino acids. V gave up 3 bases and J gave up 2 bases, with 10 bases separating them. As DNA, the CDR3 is TGTGCCAGCAGCCACGGGACATATCAAGAGACCCAGTACTTC. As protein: CASSHGTYQETQYF.

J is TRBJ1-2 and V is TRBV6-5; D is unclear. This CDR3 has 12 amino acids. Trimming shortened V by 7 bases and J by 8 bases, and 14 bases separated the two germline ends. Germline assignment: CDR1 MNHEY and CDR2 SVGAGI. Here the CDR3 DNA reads TGTGCCAGCACCCCCCCGGGGAGAGGCTACACCTTC. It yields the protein CASTPPGRGYTF.

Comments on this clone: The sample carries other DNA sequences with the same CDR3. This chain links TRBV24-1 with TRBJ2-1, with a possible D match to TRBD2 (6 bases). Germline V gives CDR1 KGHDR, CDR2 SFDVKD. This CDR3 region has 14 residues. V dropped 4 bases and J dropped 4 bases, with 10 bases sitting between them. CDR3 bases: TGTGCCACCAGTGACAGCGGAGGGTACAATGAGCAGTTCTTC. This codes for CATSDSGGYNEQFF.

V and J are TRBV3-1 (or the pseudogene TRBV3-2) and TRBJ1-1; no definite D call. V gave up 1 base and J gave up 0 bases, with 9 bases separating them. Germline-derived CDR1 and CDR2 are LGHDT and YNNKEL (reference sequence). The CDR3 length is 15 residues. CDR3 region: CASSQAHLLNTEAFF. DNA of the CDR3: TGTGCCAGCAGCCAAGCCCACCTCCTGAACACTGAAGCTTTCTTT.

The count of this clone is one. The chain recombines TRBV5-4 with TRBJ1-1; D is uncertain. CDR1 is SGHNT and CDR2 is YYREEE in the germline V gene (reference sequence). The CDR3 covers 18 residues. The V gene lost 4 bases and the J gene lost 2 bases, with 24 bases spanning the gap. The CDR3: CASSEIKEGRGSNTEAFF. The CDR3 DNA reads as TGTGCCAGCAGCGAGATTAAGGAAGGAAGAGGGAGTAACACTGAAGCTTTCTTT.

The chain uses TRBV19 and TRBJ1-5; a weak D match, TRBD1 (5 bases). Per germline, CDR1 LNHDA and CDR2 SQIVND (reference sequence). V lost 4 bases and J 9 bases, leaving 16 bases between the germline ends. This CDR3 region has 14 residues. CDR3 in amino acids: CASSTNSGLPPQHF. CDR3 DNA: TGTGCCAGTAGTACAAACTCGGGACTGCCGCCCCAGCATTTT.

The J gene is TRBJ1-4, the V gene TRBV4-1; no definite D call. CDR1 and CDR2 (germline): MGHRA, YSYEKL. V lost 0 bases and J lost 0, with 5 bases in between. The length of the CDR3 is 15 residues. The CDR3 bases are TGCGCCAGCAGCCAAGACAGGTCAACTAATGAAAAACTGTTTTTT. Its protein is CASSQDRSTNEKLFF.

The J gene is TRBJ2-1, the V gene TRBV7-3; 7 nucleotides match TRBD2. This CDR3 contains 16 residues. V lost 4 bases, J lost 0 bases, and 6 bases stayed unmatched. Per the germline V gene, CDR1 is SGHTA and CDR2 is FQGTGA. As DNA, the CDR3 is TGTGCCAGCAGCTCTCGAGCGGGGAGCTCCTACAATGAGCAGTTCTTC. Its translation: CASSSRAGSSYNEQFF.

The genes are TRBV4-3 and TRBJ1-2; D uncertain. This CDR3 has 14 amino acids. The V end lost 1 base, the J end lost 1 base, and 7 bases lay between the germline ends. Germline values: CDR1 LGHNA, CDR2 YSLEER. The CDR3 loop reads CASSQVRYNYGYTF. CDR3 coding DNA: TGCGCCAGCAGCCAAGTTCGCTATAACTATGGCTACACCTTC.

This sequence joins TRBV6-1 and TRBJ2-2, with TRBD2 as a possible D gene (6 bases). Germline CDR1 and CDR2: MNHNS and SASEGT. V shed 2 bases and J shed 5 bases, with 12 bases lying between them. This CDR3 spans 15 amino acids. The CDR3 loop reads CASSERRLETGELFF. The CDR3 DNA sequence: TGTGCCAGCAGTGAACGGAGACTAGAGACCGGGGAGCTGTTTTTT.

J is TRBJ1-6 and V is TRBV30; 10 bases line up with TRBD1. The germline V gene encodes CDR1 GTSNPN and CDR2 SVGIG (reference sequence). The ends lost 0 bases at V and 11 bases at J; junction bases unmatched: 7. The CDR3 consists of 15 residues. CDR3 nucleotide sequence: TGTGCCTGGAGTGTTTCGGACAGGGGGTTAACACCCCTCCACTTT. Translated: CAWSVSDRGLTPLHF.

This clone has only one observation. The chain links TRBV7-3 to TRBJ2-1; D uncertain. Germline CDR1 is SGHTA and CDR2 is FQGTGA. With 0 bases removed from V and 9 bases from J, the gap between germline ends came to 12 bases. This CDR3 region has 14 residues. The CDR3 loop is CASSLTSPGTEQFF. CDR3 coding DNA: TGTGCCAGCAGCTTAACGAGCCCGGGTACTGAGCAGTTCTTC.

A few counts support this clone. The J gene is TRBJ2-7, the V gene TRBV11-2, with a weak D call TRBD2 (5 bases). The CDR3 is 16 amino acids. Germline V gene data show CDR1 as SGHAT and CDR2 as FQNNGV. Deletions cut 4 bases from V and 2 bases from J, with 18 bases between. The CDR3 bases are TGTGCCAGCAGCTCAGACCTCCGGACTCGGACCTACGAGCAGTACTTC. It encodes CASSSDLRTRTYEQYF.

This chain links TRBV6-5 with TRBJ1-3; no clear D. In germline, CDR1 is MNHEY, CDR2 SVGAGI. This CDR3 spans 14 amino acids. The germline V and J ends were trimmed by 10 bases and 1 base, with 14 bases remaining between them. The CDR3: CATNEGYSGNTIYF. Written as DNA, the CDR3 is TGTGCCACCAACGAAGGGTATTCTGGAAACACCATATATTTT.

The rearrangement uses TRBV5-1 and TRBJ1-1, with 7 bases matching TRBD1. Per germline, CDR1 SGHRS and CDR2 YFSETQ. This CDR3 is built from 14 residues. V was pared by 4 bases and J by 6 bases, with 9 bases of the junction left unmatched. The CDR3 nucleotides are TGCGCCAGCAGCCCGGCAGGGGGGAATGCTGAAGCTTTCTTT. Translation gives CASSPAGGNAEAFF.

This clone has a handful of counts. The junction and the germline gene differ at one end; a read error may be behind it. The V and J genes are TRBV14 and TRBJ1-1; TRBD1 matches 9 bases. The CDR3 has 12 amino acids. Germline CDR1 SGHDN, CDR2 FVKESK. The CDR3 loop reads CASSPGGTGRVF. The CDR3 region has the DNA TGTGCCAGCAGCCCAGGAGGGACAGGGAGGGTCTTT.

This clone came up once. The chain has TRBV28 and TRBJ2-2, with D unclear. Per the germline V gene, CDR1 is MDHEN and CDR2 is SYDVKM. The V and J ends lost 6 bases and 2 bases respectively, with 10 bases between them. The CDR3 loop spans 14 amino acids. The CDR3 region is CASRNQVNTGELFF. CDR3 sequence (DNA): TGTGCCAGCAGGAATCAGGTTAACACCGGGGAGCTGTTTTTT.